Below are 3 T cell receptor beta chains sequenced from a single sample in a study of cytomegalovirus exposure and HLA in healthy donors. The PCR was carried out with 60 Vbeta primers and 13 Jbeta primers. TCRdb keeps only in-frame clones here, not all; method: immunoSEQ multiplex PCR. The repertoire holds around 150,000 clones, less than 85% seen once, with approximately 1.5% in the top ten. Sequencing input: PBMCs. All receptors derive from a man aged 35 to 55 in good health and CMV-seronegative.

The chain joins TRBV5-1 to TRBJ2-7; TRBD2 might be the D (5 bases). Trimming left V 1 base short and J 6 bases short, with 14 bases between. Germline V lookup: CDR1 SGHRS, CDR2 YFSETQ. The CDR3 runs to 14 residues. The CDR3, as DNA: TGCGCCAGCAGCTTGTATCCAGGAACTAGCGAGCAGTACTTC. Translated, it gives CASSLYPGTSEQYF.

This clone was seen more than once but under ten times. This rearrangement joins TRBV27 to TRBJ2-2, with D possibly matching TRBD1 (6 bases). Germline V CDR1 and CDR2: MNHEY, SMNVEV (reference sequence). V was cut by 6 bases and J by 0 bases, with 11 bases left in between. The CDR3 sequence is 15 residues long. In DNA, the CDR3 is TGTGCCAGCAGGCCGACAGGTTCGAACACCGGGGAGCTGTTTTTT. Its translation is CASRPTGSNTGELFF.

The count of this clone is one. The V gene is TRBV6-6, the J gene TRBJ2-4; a possible D gene is TRBD2 (5 bases). V lost 7 bases, J lost 7 bases, and 8 bases lay in between. Germline CDR1 and CDR2: MNHNY and SVGAGI (reference sequence). The CDR3 has 11 amino acids. The CDR3 DNA is TGTGCCAGCACGGACTGGAACATTCAGTACTTC. As protein: CASTDWNIQYF.